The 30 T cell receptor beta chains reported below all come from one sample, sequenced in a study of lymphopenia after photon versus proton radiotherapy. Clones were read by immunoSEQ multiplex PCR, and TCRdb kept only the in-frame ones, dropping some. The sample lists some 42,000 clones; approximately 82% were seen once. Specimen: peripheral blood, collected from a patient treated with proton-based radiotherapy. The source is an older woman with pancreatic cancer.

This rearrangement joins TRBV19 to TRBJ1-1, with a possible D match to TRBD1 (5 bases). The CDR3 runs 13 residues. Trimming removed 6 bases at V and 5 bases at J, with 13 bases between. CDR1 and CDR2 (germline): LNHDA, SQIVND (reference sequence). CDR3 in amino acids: CASSSAGFTEAFF. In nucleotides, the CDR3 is TGTGCCAGTAGCTCTGCAGGGTTTACTGAAGCTTTCTTT.

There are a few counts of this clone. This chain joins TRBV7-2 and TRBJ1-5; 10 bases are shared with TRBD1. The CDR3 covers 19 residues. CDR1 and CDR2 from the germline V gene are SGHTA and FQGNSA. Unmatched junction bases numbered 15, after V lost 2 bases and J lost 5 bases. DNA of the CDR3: TGTGCCAGCAGCTTACGGTCGGGGACAGGGGTTCTCGCGGATCAGCCCCAGCATTTT. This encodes CASSLRSGTGVLADQPQHF.

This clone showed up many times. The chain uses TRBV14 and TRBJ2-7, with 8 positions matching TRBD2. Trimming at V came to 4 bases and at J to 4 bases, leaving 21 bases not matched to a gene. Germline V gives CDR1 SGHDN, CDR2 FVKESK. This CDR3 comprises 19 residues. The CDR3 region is CASSRLNSKTSAQVYEQYF. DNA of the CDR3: TGTGCCAGCAGCCGACTCAACTCTAAGACTAGCGCCCAGGTGTACGAGCAGTACTTC.

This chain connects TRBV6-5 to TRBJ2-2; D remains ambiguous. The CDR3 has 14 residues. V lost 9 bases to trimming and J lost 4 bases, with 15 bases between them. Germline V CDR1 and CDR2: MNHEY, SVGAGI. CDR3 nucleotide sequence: TGTGCCAGTGGGCCGGTACAGACCACCGGGGAGCTGTTTTTT. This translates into CASGPVQTTGELFF.

CDR3 bases: TGTGCCAGCAGTGACCCGGCCGGAAGAGAAAAACTGTTTTTT. This encodes CASSDPAGREKLFF. The chain carries TRBV25-1 and TRBJ1-4, with D hard to call. Germline values: CDR1 MGHDK, CDR2 SYGVNS. Between the trimmed V and J ends, which lost 3 bases and 8 bases, there was a span of 13 bases. The CDR3 is 14 residues long.

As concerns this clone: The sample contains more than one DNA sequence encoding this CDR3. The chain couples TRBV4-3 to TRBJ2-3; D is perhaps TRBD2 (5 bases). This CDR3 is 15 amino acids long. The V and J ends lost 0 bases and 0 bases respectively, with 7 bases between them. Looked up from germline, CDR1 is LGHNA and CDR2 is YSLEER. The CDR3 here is CASSQDPGSTDTQYF. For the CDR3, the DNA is TGCGCCAGCAGCCAAGACCCGGGGAGCACAGATACGCAGTATTTT.

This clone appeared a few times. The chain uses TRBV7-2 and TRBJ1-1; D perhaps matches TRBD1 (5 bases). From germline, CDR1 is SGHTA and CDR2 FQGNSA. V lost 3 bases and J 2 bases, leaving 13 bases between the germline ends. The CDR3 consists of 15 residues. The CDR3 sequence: CASSLSRVGNTEAFF. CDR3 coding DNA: TGTGCCAGCAGCTTGAGCAGGGTAGGAAACACTGAAGCTTTCTTT. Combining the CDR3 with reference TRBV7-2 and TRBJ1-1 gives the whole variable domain GAGVSQSPSNKVTEKGKDVELRCDPISGHTALYWYRQSLGQGLEFLIYFQGNSAPDKSGLPSDRFSAERTGGSVSTLTIQRTQQEDSAVYLCASSLSRVGNTEAFFGQGTRLTVV.

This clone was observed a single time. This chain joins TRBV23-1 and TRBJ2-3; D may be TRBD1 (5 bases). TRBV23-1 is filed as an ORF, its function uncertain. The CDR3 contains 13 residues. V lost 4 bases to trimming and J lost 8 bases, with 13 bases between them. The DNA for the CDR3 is TGCGCCAGCAGTCCTCAGGGCATGGTTACGCAGTATTTT. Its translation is CASSPQGMVTQYF.

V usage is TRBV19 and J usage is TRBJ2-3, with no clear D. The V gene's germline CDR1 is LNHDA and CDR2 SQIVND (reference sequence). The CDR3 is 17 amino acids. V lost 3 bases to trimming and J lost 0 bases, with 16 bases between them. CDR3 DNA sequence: TGTGCCAGTAGTATCCCCAGTCGGATGACTAGCACAGATACGCAGTATTTT. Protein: CASSIPSRMTSTDTQYF.

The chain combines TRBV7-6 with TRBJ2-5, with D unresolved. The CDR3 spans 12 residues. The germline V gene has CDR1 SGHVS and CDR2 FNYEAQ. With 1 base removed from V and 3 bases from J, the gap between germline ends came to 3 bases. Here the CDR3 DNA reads TGTGCCAGCAGCTTAGGGGAAGAGACCCAGTACTTC. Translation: CASSLGEETQYF.

In nucleotides, the CDR3 is TGTGCCAGTTCGAGTTATGAGGGGCAGGAGACTGGCTACACCTTC. Translation gives CASSSYEGQETGYTF. The chain has TRBV27 and TRBJ1-2, with D possibly being TRBD1 (5 bases). Trimming stripped 9 bases from V and 7 bases from J, with 24 bases between. Germline assignment: CDR1 MNHEY and CDR2 SMNVEV (reference sequence). CDR3 length: 15 amino acids.

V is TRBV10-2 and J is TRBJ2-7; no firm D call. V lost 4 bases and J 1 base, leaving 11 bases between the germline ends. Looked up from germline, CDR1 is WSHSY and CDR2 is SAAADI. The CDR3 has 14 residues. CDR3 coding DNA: TGCGCCAGCAGTGTTGGCAGTGGATCCTACGAGCAGTACTTC. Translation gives CASSVGSGSYEQYF.

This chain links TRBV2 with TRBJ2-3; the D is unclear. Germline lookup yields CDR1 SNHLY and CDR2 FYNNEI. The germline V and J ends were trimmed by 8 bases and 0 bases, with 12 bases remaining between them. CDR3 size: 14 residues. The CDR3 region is CASRRQSSTDTQYF. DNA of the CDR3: TGTGCCAGCCGTCGTCAGTCTAGCACAGATACGCAGTATTTT.

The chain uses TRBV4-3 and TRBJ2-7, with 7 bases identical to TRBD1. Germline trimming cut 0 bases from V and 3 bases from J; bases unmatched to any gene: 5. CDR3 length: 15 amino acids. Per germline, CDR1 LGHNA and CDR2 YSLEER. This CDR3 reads CASSQEGRGIYEQYF. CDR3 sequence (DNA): TGCGCCAGCAGCCAAGAGGGCAGGGGGATCTACGAGCAGTACTTC.

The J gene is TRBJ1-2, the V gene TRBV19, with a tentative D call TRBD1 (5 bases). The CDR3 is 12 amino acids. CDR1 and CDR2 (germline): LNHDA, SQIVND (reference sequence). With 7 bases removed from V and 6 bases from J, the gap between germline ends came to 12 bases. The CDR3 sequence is CASNRGTDGYTF. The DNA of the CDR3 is TGTGCCAGTAACCGGGGGACTGATGGCTACACCTTC.

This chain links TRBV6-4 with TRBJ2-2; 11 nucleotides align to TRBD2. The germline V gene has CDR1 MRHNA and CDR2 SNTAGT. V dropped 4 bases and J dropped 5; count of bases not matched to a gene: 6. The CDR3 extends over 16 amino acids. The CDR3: CASSATSGRSTGELFF. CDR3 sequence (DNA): TGTGCCAGCAGTGCTACTAGCGGGAGATCTACCGGGGAGCTGTTTTTT.

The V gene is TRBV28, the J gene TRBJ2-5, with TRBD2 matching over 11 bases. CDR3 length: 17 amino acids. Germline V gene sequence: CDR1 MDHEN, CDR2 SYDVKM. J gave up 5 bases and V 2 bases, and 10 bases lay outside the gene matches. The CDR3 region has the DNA TGTGCCAGCAGTTTACTCCGGCTAGCGGGAGGTGGTGAGACCCAGTACTTC. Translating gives CASSLLRLAGGGETQYF.

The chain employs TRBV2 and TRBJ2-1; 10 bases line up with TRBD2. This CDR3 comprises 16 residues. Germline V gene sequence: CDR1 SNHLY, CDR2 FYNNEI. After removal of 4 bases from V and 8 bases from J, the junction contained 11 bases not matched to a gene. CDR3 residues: CASSAPAGGPGDEQFF. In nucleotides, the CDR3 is TGTGCCAGCAGTGCCCCAGCGGGAGGGCCGGGCGATGAGCAGTTCTTC. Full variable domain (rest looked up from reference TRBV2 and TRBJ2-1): EPEVTQTPSHQVTQMGQEVILRCVPISNHLYFYWYRQILGQKVEFLVSFYNNEISEKSEIFDDQFSVERPDGSNFTLKIRSTKLEDSAMYFCASSAPAGGPGDEQFFGPGTRLTVL.

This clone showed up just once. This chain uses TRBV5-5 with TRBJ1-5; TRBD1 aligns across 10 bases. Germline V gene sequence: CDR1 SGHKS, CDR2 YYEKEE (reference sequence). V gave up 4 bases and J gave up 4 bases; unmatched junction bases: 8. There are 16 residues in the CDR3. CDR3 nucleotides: TGTGCCAGCAGCCCAGTTCCGGGACAGGGGAATCAGCCCCAGCATTTT. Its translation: CASSPVPGQGNQPQHF.

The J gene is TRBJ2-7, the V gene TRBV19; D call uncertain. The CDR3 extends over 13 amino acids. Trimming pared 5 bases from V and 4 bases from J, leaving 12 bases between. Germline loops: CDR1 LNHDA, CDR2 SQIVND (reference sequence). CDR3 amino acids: CASSLSPLYEQYF. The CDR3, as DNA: TGTGCCAGTAGTCTGTCCCCGCTGTACGAGCAGTACTTC. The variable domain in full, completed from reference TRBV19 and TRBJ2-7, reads DGGITQSPKYLFRKEGQNVTLSCEQNLNHDAMYWYRQDPGQGLRLIYYSQIVNDFQKGDIAEGYSVSREKKESFPLTVTSAQKNPTAFYLCASSLSPLYEQYFGPGTRLTVT.

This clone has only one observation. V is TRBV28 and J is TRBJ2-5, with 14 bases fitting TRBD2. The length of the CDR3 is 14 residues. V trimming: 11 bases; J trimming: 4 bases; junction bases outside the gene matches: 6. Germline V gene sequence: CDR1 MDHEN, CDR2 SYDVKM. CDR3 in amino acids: CAGGLAGGLETQYF. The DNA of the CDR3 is TGTGCCGGAGGACTAGCGGGAGGATTAGAGACCCAGTACTTC.

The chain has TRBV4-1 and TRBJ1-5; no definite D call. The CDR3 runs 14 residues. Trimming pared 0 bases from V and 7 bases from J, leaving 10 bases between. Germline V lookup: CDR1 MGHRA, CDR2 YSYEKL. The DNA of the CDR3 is TGCGCCAGCAGCCAAGAACGAGGGAGCCAGCCCCAGCATTTT. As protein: CASSQERGSQPQHF.

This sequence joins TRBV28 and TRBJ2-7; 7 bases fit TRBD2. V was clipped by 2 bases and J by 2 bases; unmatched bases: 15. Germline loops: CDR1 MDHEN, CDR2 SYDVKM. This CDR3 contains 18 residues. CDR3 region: CASSLTDGGRASAYEQYF. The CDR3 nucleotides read TGTGCCAGCAGTTTAACCGACGGGGGGAGGGCTAGCGCCTACGAGCAGTACTTC. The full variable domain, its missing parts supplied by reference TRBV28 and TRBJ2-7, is DVKVTQSSRYLVKRTGEKVFLECVQDMDHENMFWYRQDPGLGLRLIYFSYDVKMKEKGDIPEGYSVSREKKERFSLILESASTNQTSMYLCASSLTDGGRASAYEQYFGPGTRLTVT.

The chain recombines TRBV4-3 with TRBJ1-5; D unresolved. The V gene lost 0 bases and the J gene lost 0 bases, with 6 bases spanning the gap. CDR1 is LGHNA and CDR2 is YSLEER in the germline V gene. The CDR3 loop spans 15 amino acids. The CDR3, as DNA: TGCGCCAGCAGCCAAGATCGTAATAGCAATCAGCCCCAGCATTTT. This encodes CASSQDRNSNQPQHF.

CDR3 DNA sequence: TGTGCCAGCAGGGGACAGGGGTACACTGAAGCTTTCTTT. It translates to CASRGQGYTEAFF. This chain uses TRBV27 with TRBJ1-1, with 10 positions matching TRBD1. Losses at the gene ends were 6 bases for V and 3 bases for J; bases not matched to a gene: 1. This CDR3 is built from 13 residues. Per the germline V gene, CDR1 is MNHEY and CDR2 is SMNVEV (reference sequence).

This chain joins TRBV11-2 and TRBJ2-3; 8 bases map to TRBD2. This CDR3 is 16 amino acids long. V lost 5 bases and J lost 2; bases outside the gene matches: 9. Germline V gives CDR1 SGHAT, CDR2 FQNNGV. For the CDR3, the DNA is TGTGCCAGCAGCCCCCAGCGGGAGAGACTCACAGATACGCAGTATTTT. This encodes CASSPQRERLTDTQYF.

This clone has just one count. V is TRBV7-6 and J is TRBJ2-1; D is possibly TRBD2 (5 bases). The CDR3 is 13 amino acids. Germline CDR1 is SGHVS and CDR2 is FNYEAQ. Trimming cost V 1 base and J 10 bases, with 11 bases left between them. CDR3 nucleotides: TGTGCCAGCAGCTTAGTAGTCTCGGGGGAGCAGTTCTTC. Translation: CASSLVVSGEQFF.

CDR3 loop: CASSFTPGPYEQYF. As DNA, the CDR3 is TGTGCCAGCAGTTTTACCCCCGGCCCCTACGAGCAGTACTTC. The J gene is TRBJ2-7, the V gene TRBV28; D is undetermined. The CDR3 totals 14 residues. Trimming removed 3 bases at V and 2 bases at J, with 11 bases between. CDR1 and CDR2 (germline): MDHEN, SYDVKM.

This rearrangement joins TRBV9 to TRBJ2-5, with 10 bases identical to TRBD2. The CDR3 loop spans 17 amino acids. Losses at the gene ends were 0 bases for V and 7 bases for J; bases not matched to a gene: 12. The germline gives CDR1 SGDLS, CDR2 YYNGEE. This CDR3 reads CASSVEPGSGRTTTQYF. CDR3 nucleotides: TGTGCCAGCAGCGTAGAACCCGGTAGCGGGAGGACAACGACCCAGTACTTC.

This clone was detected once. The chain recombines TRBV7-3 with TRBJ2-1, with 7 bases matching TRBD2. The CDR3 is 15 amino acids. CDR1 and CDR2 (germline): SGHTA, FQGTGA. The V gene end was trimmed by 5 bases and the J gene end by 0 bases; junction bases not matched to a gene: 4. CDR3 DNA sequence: TGTGCCAGCAGCCCCGGGGGGAGCTCCTACAATGAGCAGTTCTTC. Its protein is CASSPGGSSYNEQFF.